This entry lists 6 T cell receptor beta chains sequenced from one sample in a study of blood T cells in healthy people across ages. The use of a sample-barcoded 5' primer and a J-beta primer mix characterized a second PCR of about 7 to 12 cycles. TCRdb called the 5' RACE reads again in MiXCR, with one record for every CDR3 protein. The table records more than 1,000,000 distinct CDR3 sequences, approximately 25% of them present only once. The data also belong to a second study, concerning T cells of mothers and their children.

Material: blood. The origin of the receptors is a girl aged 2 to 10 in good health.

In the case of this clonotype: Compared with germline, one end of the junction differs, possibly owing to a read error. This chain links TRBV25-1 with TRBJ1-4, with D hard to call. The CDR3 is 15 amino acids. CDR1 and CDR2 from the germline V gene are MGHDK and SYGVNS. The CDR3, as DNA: TGTGCCAGTAGTGTACATGCAGTAACTAATGAAAAACTGTTTTTT. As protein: CASSVHAVTNEKLFF.

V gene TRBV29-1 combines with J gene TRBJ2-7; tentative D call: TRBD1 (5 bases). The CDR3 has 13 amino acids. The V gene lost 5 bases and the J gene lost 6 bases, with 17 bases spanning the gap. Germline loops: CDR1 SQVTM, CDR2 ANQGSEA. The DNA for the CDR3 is TGCAGCGTTACTACAGGTTTCTCGGGCGAGCAGTACTTC. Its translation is CSVTTGFSGEQYF.

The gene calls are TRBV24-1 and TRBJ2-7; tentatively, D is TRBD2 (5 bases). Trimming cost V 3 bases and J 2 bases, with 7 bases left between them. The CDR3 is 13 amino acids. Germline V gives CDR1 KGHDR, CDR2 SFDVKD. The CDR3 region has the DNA TGTGCCACCAGTGATCCCGGGGCCTACGAGCAGTACTTC. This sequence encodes CATSDPGAYEQYF.

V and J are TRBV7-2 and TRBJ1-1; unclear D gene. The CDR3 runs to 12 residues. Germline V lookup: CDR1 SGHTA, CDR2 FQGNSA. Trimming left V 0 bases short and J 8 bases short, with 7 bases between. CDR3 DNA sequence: TGTGCCAGCAGCTTAGCCGCAGGCGAAGCTTTCTTT. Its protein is CASSLAAGEAFF. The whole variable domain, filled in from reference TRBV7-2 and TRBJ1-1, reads GAGVSQSPSNKVTEKGKDVELRCDPISGHTALYWYRQSLGQGLEFLIYFQGNSAPDKSGLPSDRFSAERTGGSVSTLTIQRTQQEDSAVYLCASSLAAGEAFFGQGTRLTVV.

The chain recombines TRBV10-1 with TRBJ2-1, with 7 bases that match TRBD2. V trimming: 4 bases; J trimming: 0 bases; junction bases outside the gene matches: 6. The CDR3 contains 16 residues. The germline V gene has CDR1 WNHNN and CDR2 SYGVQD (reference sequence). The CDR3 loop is CASSGQVAGSYNEQFF. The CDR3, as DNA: TGCGCCAGCAGTGGCCAAGTAGCGGGCTCCTACAATGAGCAGTTCTTC.

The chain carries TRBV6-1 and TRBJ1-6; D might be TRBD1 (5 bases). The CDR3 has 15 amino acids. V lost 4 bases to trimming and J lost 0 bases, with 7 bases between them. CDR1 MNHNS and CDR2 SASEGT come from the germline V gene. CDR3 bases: TGTGCCAGCAGTGGGACAAGCTCCTATAATTCACCCCTCCACTTT. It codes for CASSGTSSYNSPLHF.